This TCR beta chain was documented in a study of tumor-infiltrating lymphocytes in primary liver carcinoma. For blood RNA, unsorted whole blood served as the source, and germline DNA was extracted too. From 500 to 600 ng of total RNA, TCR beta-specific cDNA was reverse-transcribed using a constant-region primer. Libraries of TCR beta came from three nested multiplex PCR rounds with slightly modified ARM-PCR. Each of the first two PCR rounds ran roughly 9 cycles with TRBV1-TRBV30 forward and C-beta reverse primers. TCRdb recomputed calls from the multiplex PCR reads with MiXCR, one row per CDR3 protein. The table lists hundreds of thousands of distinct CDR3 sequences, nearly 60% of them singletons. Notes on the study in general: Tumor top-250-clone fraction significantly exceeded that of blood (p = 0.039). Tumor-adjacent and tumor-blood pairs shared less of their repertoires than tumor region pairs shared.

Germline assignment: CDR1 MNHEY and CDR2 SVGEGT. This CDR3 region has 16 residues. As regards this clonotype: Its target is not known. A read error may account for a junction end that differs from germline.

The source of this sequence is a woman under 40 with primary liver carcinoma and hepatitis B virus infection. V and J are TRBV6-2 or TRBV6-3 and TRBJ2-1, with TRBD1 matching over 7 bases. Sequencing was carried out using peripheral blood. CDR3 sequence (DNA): TGTGCCAGCAGTTATTGGCCGGGGACAGCCTACAATGAGCAGTTATTC. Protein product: CASSYWPGTAYNEQLF.